The entry below describes one T cell receptor (beta chain). Its antigen is not identified. These data come from a study of cytomegalovirus exposure and HLA in healthy donors. Notes on the study in general: In vitro checks showed that a few CMV-associated chains really do target CMV antigens.

The PCR had 60 Vbeta and 13 Jbeta primers. Methods used by the authors: Unique TCR beta chains numbered about 79 million in a later analysis, with around 10 million shared. Here immunoSEQ multiplex PCR was the method, and the copy in TCRdb shows in-frame clones only, minus some. V, J and clone size reflect that table, while D and trimming were determined from the DNA. The repertoire holds tens of thousands of clones, with approximately 72% as singletons. This CDR3 is built from 17 residues. Germline V gene data show CDR1 as SGDLS and CDR2 as YYNGEE. Deletions cut 4 bases from V and 1 base from J, with 21 bases between.

J is TRBJ2-7 and V is TRBV9, with D unresolved. This receptor was obtained from a woman in her twenties or thirties in good health and CMV-seropositive. Source material: PBMCs. This chain's CDR3 is CASSRHAELQNSYEQYF. CDR3 DNA: TGTGCCAGCAGCCGTCATGCGGAGCTCCAAAATTCCTACGAGCAGTACTTC.